This T cell receptor (beta chain) was recovered during a study of breast tumors, draining lymph nodes, adjacent tissues. TCRdb recomputed calls from the multiplex PCR reads with MiXCR, one row per CDR3 protein. The sample yields roughly 110,000 distinct CDR3 sequences, 30% seen once. Study observations and caveats: Tumor TCR diversity was below lymph nodes but above nontumor tissue.

The lymph nodes were axillary draining lymph nodes from breast cancer patients. Trimming removed 0 bases at V and 2 bases at J, with 9 bases between. There are 14 residues in the CDR3. Germline V gene lookup returns CDR1 SGDLS and CDR2 YYNGEE. This clonotype was counted at least ten times. What it recognizes is unknown. V is TRBV9 and J is TRBJ2-7, with D unresolved. The receptor's source is a female donor with breast cancer. Some clones in this sample may be carry-over from other donors' samples. Sample: axillary lymph node tissue. Written as DNA, the CDR3 is TGTGCCAGCAGCGTAGGTGTCGGCACCTACGAGCAGTACTTC. This encodes CASSVGVGTYEQYF.